This entry lists 23 T cell receptor beta chains sequenced from one sample in a study of blood T cell repertoires in COVID-19. Repertoires were generated with immunoSEQ multiplex PCR, while TCRdb's copy carries only in-frame clones and drops some. The sample holds approximately 190,000 clones, about 80% seen once. The specimen sequenced was peripheral blood. Receptor source: a man aged 55 to 70 with acute or convalescent COVID-19.

The CDR3 DNA reads as TGTGCCACCTCCGGGACTAGCGGGGTCACAGATACGCAGTATTTT. This encodes CATSGTSGVTDTQYF. The rearrangement joins TRBV10-3 to TRBJ2-3, with 13 bases aligning to TRBD2. V was pared by 10 bases and J by 2 bases, with 6 bases of the junction left unmatched. CDR1 and CDR2 from the germline V gene are ENHRY and SYGVKD. This CDR3 has 15 residues.

This rearrangement joins TRBV5-1 to TRBJ2-3, with a weak D call TRBD2 (6 bases). V was clipped by 7 bases and J by 3 bases, with 18 bases between them. CDR3 length equals 15 residues. The germline CDR1 and CDR2 sequences are SGHRS and YFSETQ. The CDR3 region is CASGLWSGRTDTQYF. CDR3 in DNA: TGCGCCAGCGGTCTCTGGTCAGGGAGGACAGATACGCAGTATTTT. The full variable domain, in which reference TRBV5-1 and TRBJ2-3 provide the parts outside the CDR3, is KAGVTQTPRYLIKTRGQQVTLSCSPISGHRSVSWYQQTPGQGLQFLFEYFSETQRNKGNFPGRFSGRQFSNSRSEMNVSTLELGDSALYLCASGLWSGRTDTQYFGPGTRLTVL.

This chain uses TRBV24-1 with TRBJ2-5; 8 bases map to TRBD1. Germline CDR1 is KGHDR and CDR2 is SFDVKD. Unmatched junction bases numbered 0, after V lost 7 bases and J lost 0 bases. The CDR3 covers 13 residues. The CDR3 DNA follows: TGTGCCACCAGGGGACAGGACCAAGAGACCCAGTACTTC. Protein product: CATRGQDQETQYF.

V is TRBV7-2 and J is TRBJ1-1; tentatively, D is TRBD1 (5 bases). The length of the CDR3 is 15 residues. The ends were cut back, 4 bases at V and 4 bases at J, with 16 bases in the middle. Germline assignment: CDR1 SGHTA and CDR2 FQGNSA. CDR3 amino acids: CASSYAPGLGTEAFF. The CDR3 DNA follows: TGTGCCAGCAGCTACGCCCCGGGACTGGGCACTGAAGCTTTCTTT.

This clone appeared a few times. The genes are TRBV18 and TRBJ2-7, with TRBD1 identical over 12 bases. Germline V gene data show CDR1 as KGHSH and CDR2 as LQKENI. The CDR3 contains 16 residues. The J segment lost 4 bases and the V segment lost 3 bases, leaving 7 bases of the junction unmatched. CDR3 bases: TGTGCCAGCTCACCGAGGGGACAGGGGGCCTCTTACGAGCAGTACTTC. Its protein product is CASSPRGQGASYEQYF.

The rearrangement links TRBV2 to TRBJ1-1; a weak D match, TRBD1 (5 bases). The CDR3 covers 13 residues. With 6 bases removed from V and 1 base from J, the gap between germline ends came to 9 bases. Germline CDR1 reads SNHLY; CDR2 reads FYNNEI. The CDR3 sequence is CASRVTENTEAFF. The CDR3 region has the DNA TGTGCCAGCAGAGTGACAGAGAACACTGAAGCTTTCTTT.

The rearrangement joins TRBV30 to TRBJ1-3, with a possible D match to TRBD1 (5 bases). The CDR3 runs 14 residues. Between the trimmed V and J ends, which lost 0 bases and 1 base, there was a span of 7 bases. In germline, CDR1 is GTSNPN, CDR2 SVGIG (reference sequence). In DNA form, the CDR3 reads TGTGCCTGGAGTGTTAAGGGGTCTGGAAACACCATATATTTT. It specifies CAWSVKGSGNTIYF.

V gene TRBV4-3 combines with J gene TRBJ1-4; TRBD1 might be the D (6 bases). From germline, CDR1 is LGHNA and CDR2 YSLEER. The CDR3 is 15 residues long. V was pared by 2 bases and J by 2 bases, with 9 bases between. CDR3 nucleotide sequence: TGCGCCAGCAGCCAAAGGGACACTACTAATGAAAAACTGTTTTTT. Amino acid sequence: CASSQRDTTNEKLFF.

In this sample, this clone turned up once. CDR3 in amino acids: CATSRDLGQTQYF. CDR3 nucleotides: TGTGCCACCAGCAGAGATCTGGGACAGACGCAGTATTTT. V gene TRBV15 combines with J gene TRBJ2-3, with 7 bases aligning to TRBD1. Germline V gene data show CDR1 as LNHNV and CDR2 as YYDKDF (reference sequence). Losses at the gene ends were 0 bases for V and 9 bases for J; bases not matched to a gene: 3. The CDR3 has 13 amino acids.

The chain is built from TRBV25-1 and TRBJ2-1; 10 nucleotides align to TRBD2. The germline V gene encodes CDR1 MGHDK and CDR2 SYGVNS. The junction had 4 bases not matched to a gene; V was cut back by 11 bases and J by 3 bases. The CDR3 length is 13 residues. CDR3 amino acids: CAATSGIYNEQFF. The CDR3 region has the DNA TGTGCCGCCACTAGCGGGATCTACAATGAGCAGTTCTTC.

The V and J genes are TRBV6-2 or TRBV6-3 and TRBJ2-1, with D perhaps matching TRBD2 (5 bases). Trimming took 8 bases from V and 0 from J, leaving 32 bases between them. CDR1 and CDR2 (germline): MNHEY, SVGEGT. CDR3 size: 21 residues. The CDR3 protein is CASGPDPTIGDLESSYNEQFF. For the CDR3, the DNA is TGTGCCAGCGGCCCTGACCCGACTATCGGCGATTTGGAGAGCTCCTACAATGAGCAGTTCTTC.

This chain connects TRBV6-5 to TRBJ2-5, with a tentative D call TRBD2 (5 bases). Germline values: CDR1 MNHEY, CDR2 SVGAGI. CDR3 length: 13 residues. Trimming removed 9 bases from V and 4 bases from J, with 15 bases in between. The CDR3 here is CASSTRAGETQYF. CDR3 coding DNA: TGTGCCAGTTCAACTCGGGCGGGAGAGACCCAGTACTTC.

V and J are TRBV24-1 and TRBJ2-5, with TRBD1 as a possible D gene (7 bases). Between the trimmed V and J ends, which lost 3 bases and 4 bases, there was a span of 17 bases. The CDR3 has 16 residues. Germline values: CDR1 KGHDR, CDR2 SFDVKD. In DNA, the CDR3 is TGTGCCACCAGTGATCCAGGTCAGGGGGGAGGAGAGACCCAGTACTTC. This codes for CATSDPGQGGGETQYF.

In the case of this clone: The sample has other DNA sequences that encode this CDR3 too. This sequence joins TRBV9 and TRBJ2-7; a possible D gene is TRBD2 (6 bases). This CDR3 is 13 amino acids long. Between the trimmed V and J ends, which lost 3 bases and 3 bases, there was a span of 10 bases. Germline loops: CDR1 SGDLS, CDR2 YYNGEE. CDR3 nucleotides: TGTGCCAGCAGCGCGGGACTTAACTACGAGCAGTACTTC. Residues: CASSAGLNYEQYF.

The V and J genes are TRBV19 and TRBJ2-7; no clear D. Germline V CDR1 and CDR2: LNHDA, SQIVND (reference sequence). V lost 1 base, J lost 6 bases, and 10 bases lay in between. The CDR3 spans 13 residues. Here the CDR3 DNA reads TGTGCCAGTAGTATAGCGATCAGTGTCGAGCAGTACTTC. Translation gives CASSIAISVEQYF.

This rearrangement joins TRBV6-1 to TRBJ2-7; tentative D call: TRBD1 (6 bases). CDR3 length equals 19 residues. V was pared by 4 bases and J by 0 bases, with 25 bases between. Germline V gives CDR1 MNHNS, CDR2 SASEGT. CDR3 coding DNA: TGTGCCAGCAGTGGGGCCGGCATCCCTACCGGGACATACTCCTACGAGCAGTACTTC. Translated, it gives CASSGAGIPTGTYSYEQYF.

Note on this clone: Other DNA sequences in the sample encode the same CDR3. The genes are TRBV12-5 and TRBJ2-1; 9 positions match TRBD2. The CDR3 loop spans 14 amino acids. Germline V gene data show CDR1 as LGHNT and CDR2 as FRNRAP. V lost 6 bases to trimming and J lost 10 bases; unmatched junction nucleotides: 10. The CDR3 coding sequence is TGTGCTAGTGGCTTCCCTCCTAGCGGGGAGGAGCAGTTCTTC. Encoded protein: CASGFPPSGEEQFF.

The rearrangement joins TRBV7-2 to TRBJ2-3; TRBD2 matches at 10 bases. Germline CDR1 is SGHTA and CDR2 is FQGNSA. V was pared by 4 bases and J by 6 bases, with 13 bases of the junction left unmatched. The CDR3 covers 17 residues. The CDR3 region is CASSSPRSGGVRDTQYF. The CDR3 coding sequence is TGTGCCAGCAGCTCCCCTAGAAGCGGGGGGGTAAGGGATACGCAGTATTTT.

This rearrangement joins TRBV7-9 to TRBJ1-1; no clear D. The CDR3 is 13 amino acids. Germline V gives CDR1 SEHNR, CDR2 FQNEAQ (reference sequence). V dropped 2 bases and J dropped 5 bases, with 9 bases sitting between them. The chain's CDR3 is CASSLFGHTEAFF. DNA for the CDR3: TGTGCCAGCAGCTTATTTGGGCATACTGAAGCTTTCTTT.

This clone was seen more than once but under ten times. The rearrangement joins TRBV6-5 to TRBJ2-5, with 9 bases aligning to TRBD1. The CDR3 length is 15 residues. With 6 bases clipped from V and 4 bases from J, the junction kept 9 bases outside the gene matches. The germline V gene encodes CDR1 MNHEY and CDR2 SVGAGI. The CDR3 protein is CASSPGTGKGETQYF. The CDR3 nucleotides are TGTGCCAGCAGCCCCGGGACAGGGAAAGGAGAGACCCAGTACTTC.

This chain uses TRBV28 with TRBJ2-7; 9 nucleotides align to TRBD1. The length of the CDR3 is 16 residues. V lost 5 bases to trimming and J lost 2 bases; unmatched junction nucleotides: 10. Germline V gene data show CDR1 as MDHEN and CDR2 as SYDVKM. The chain's CDR3 is CASSPSGTGIPYEQYF. CDR3 nucleotide sequence: TGTGCCAGCAGTCCCTCCGGGACAGGGATTCCCTACGAGCAGTACTTC.

The chain uses TRBV5-4 and TRBJ1-2; D might be TRBD1 (6 bases). The CDR3 extends over 14 amino acids. Looked up from germline, CDR1 is SGHNT and CDR2 is YYREEE (reference sequence). V shed 4 bases and J shed 4 bases, with 14 bases lying between them. The CDR3 region has the DNA TGTGCCAGCAGCCCCCGGGAGGGGGTCTATGGCTACACCTTC. This encodes CASSPREGVYGYTF. The whole variable domain, filled in from reference TRBV5-4 and TRBJ1-2, reads ETGVTQSPTHLIKTRGQQVTLRCSSQSGHNTVSWYQQALGQGPQFIFQYYREEENGRGNFPPRFSGLQFPNYSSELNVNALELDDSALYLCASSPREGVYGYTFGSGTRLTVV.

V usage is TRBV12-3 or TRBV12-4 and J usage is TRBJ2-1; D is undetermined. Trimming removed 8 bases at V and 7 bases at J, with 9 bases between. This CDR3 region has 11 residues. CDR3 in amino acids: CASGLRNEQFF. The CDR3, as DNA: TGTGCCAGCGGCTTGAGGAATGAGCAGTTCTTC.